Detailed here is one T cell receptor (beta chain). The antigen is unknown. Time point here: pre-treatment sample, taken before nivolumab and TIL therapy. The record originates from a study of TIL therapy for anti-PD-1-resistant metastatic lung cancer. As for the study in general: Tumors were harvested before any PD-1/PD-L1 blockade. Median tumor PD-L1 proportion score was 6%. Most patients had lung adenocarcinoma.

The libraries were made with immunoSEQ v3. Profiled with immunoSEQ multiplex PCR; TCRdb holds only in-frame clones, not every one. The sample lists tens of thousands of clones; 80% to 90% were seen once. Study-wide points: Treatment-naive, never-smoker and oncogene-addicted patients were overrepresented in this highly selected cohort.

Material: blood, obtained at baseline. The clonotype comes from a person aged 25-79 years with non-small cell lung cancer.

In DNA, the CDR3 is TGTGCCATCAGTGAGTCCGGGGGAACAGATACGCAGTATTTT. This codes for CAISESGGTDTQYF. V and J are TRBV10-3 and TRBJ2-3; D is perhaps TRBD2 (6 bases). This CDR3 region has 14 residues. The ends were cut back, 0 bases at V and 3 bases at J, with 7 bases in the middle. CDR1 ENHRY and CDR2 SYGVKD come from the germline V gene.